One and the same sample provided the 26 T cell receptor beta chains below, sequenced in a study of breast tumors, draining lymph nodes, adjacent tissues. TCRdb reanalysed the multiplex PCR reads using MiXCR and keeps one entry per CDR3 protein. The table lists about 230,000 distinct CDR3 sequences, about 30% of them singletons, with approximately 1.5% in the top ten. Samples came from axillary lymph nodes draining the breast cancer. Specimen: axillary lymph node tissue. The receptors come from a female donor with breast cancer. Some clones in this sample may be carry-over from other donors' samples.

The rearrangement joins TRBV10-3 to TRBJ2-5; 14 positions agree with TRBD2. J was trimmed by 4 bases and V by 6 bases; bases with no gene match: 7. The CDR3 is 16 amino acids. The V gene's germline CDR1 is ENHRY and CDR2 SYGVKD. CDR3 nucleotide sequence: TGTGCCATCAGGGGCGGGACTAGCGGGAGTTCAGAGACCCAGTACTTC. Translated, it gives CAIRGGTSGSSETQYF.

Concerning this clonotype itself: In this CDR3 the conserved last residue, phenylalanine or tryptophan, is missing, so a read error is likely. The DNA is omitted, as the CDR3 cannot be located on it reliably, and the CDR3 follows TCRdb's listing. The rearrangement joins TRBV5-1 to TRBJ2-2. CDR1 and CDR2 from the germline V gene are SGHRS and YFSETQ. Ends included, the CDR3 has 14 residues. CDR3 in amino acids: CASSLDGNTGELLS.

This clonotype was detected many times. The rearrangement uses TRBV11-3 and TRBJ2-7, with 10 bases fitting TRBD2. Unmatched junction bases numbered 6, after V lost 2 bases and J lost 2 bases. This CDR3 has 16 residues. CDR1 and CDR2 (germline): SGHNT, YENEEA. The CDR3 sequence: CASSLCSGRPPYEQYF. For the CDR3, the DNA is TGTGCCAGCAGCTTATGTAGCGGGAGGCCCCCCTACGAGCAGTACTTC.

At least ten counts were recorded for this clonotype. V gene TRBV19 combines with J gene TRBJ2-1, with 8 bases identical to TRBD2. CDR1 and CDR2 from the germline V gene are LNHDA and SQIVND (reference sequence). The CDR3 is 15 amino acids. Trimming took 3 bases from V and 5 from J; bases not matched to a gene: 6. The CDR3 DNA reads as TGTGCCAGTAGTATTTCAGCGGGGGCCCACAATGAGCAGTTCTTC. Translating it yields CASSISAGAHNEQFF.

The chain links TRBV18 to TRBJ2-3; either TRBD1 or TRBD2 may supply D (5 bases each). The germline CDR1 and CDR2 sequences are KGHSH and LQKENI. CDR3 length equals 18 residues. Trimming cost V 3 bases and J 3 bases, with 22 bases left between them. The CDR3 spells CASSPIPGSGARTDTQYF. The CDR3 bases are TGTGCCAGCTCACCCATCCCGGGTTCCGGGGCTAGGACAGATACGCAGTATTTT.

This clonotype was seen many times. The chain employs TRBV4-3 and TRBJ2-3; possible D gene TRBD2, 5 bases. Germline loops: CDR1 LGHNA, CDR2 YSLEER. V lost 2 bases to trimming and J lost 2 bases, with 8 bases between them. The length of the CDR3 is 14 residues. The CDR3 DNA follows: TGCGCCAGCAGCCAAACTAGTCCCACAGATACGCAGTATTTT. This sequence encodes CASSQTSPTDTQYF.

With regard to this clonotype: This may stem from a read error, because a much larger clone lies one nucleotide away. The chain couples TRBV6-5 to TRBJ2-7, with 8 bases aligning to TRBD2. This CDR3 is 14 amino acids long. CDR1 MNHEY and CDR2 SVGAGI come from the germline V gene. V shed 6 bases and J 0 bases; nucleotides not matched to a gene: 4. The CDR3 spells CASRQTSGSYEQYF. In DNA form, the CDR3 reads TGTGCCAGCAGGCAAACTAGCGGCTCCTACGAGCAGTACTTC.

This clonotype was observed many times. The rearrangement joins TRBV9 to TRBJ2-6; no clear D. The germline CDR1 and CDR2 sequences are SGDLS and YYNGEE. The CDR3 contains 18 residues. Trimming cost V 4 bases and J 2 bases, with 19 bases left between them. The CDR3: CASSPHQAGLAGANVLTF. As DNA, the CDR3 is TGTGCCAGCAGCCCCCACCAGGCCGGCCTGGCTGGGGCCAACGTCCTGACTTTC.

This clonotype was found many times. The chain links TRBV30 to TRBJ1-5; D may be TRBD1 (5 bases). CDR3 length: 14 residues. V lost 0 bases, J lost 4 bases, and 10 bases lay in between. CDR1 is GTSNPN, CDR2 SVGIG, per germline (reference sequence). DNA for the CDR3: TGTGCCTGGAGTGTAGCAGGGCATAATCAGCCCCAGCATTTT. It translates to CAWSVAGHNQPQHF.

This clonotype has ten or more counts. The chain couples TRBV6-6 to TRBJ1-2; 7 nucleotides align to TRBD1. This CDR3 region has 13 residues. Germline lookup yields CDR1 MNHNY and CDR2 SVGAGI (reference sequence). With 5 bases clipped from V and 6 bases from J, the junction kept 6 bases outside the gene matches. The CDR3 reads CASSQTGQDGYTF. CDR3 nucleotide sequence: TGTGCCAGCAGTCAGACCGGACAGGATGGCTACACCTTC.

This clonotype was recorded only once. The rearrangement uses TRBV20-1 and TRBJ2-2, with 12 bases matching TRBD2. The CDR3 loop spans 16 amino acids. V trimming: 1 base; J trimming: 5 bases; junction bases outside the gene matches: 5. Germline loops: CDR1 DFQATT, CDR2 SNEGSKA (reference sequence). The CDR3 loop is CSARARLAGETGELFF. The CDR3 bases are TGCAGTGCTAGAGCCCGACTAGCGGGAGAAACCGGGGAGCTGTTTTTT.

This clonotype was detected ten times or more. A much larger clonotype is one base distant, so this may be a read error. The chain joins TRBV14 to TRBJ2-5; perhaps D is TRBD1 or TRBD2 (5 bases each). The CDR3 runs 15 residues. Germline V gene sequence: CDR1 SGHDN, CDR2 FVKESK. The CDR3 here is CASSRRGALQETPYF. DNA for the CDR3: TGTGCCAGCAGCCGCCGAGGGGCCTTGCAAGAGACCCCGTACTTC.

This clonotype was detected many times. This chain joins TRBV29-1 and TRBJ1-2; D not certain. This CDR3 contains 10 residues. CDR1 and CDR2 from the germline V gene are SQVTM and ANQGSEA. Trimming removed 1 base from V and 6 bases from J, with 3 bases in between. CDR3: CSVEGNGYTF. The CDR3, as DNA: TGCAGCGTTGAAGGGAATGGCTACACCTTC.

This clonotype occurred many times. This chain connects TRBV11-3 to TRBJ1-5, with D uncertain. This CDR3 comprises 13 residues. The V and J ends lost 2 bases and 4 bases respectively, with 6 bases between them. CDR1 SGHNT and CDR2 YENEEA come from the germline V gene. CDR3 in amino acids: CASSLNRNQPQHF. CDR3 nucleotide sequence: TGTGCCAGCAGCTTAAACCGGAATCAGCCCCAGCATTTT.

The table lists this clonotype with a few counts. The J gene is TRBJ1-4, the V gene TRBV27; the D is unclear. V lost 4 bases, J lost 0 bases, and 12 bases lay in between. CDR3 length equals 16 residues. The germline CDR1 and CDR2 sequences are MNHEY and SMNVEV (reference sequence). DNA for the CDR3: TGTGCCAGCAGTTCGGAGCCAGGCGCAACTAATGAAAAACTGTTTTTT. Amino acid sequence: CASSSEPGATNEKLFF.

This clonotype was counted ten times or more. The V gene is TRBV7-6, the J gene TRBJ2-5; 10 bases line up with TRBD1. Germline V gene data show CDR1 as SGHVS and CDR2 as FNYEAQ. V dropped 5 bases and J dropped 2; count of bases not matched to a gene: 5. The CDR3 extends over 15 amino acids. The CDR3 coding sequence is TGTGCCAGCAGCCAGGACAGGGGGATTCAAGAGACCCAGTACTTC. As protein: CASSQDRGIQETQYF.

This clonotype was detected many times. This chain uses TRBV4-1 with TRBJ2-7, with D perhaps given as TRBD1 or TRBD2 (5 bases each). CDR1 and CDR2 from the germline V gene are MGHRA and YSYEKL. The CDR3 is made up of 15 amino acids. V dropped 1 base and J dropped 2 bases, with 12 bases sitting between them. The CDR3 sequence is CASSQVSGHAYEQYF. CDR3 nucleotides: TGCGCCAGCAGCCAAGTATCGGGGCACGCCTACGAGCAGTACTTC.

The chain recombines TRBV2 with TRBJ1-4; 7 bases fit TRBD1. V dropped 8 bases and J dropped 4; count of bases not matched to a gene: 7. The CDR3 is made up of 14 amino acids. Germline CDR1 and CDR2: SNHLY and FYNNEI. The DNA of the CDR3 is TGTGCCAGCCAACCGGGACAGATTAATGAAAAACTGTTTTTT. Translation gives CASQPGQINEKLFF.

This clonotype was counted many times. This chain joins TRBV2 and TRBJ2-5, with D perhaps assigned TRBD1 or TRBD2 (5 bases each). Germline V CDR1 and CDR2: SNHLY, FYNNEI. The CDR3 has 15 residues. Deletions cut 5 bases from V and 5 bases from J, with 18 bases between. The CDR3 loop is CASSLTGQRGETQYF. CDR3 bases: TGTGCCAGCAGTCTCACCGGACAAAGAGGGGAGACCCAGTACTTC.

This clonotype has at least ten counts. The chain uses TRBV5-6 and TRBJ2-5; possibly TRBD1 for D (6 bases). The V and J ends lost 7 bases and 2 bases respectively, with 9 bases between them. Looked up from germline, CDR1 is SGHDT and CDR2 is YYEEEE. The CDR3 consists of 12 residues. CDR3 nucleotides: TGTGCCAGCGGCGACAGGCAAGAGACCCAGTACTTC. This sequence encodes CASGDRQETQYF.

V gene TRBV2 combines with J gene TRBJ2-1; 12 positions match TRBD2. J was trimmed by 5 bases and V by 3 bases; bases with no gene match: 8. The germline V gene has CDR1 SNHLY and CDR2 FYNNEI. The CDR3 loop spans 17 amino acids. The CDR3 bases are TGTGCCAGCAGTGAGGCTAGCGGGAGGGGGGGCGACAATGAGCAGTTCTTC. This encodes CASSEASGRGGDNEQFF.

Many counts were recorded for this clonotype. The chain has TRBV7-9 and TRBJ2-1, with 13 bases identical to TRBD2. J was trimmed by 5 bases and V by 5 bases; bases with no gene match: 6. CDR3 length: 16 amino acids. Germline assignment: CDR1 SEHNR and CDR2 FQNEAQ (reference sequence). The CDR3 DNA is TGTGCCAGCAGCCGTCGGGGACTAGCGGGGAACAATGAGCAGTTCTTC. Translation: CASSRRGLAGNNEQFF.

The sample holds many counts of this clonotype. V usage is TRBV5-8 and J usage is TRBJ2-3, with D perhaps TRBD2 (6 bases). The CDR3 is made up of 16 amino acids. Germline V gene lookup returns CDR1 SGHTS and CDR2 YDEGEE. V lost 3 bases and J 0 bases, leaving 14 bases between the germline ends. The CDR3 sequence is CASSYRTITSTDTQYF. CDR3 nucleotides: TGTGCCAGCAGCTACCGGACTATTACTAGCACAGATACGCAGTATTTT.

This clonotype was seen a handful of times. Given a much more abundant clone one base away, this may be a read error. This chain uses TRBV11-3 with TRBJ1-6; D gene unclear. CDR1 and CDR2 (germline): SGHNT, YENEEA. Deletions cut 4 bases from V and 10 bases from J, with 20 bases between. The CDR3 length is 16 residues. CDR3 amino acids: CASSSTRVALSSPLHF. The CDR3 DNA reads TGTGCCAGCAGCTCAACCCGAGTAGCACTCTCCTCACCCCTCCACTTT.

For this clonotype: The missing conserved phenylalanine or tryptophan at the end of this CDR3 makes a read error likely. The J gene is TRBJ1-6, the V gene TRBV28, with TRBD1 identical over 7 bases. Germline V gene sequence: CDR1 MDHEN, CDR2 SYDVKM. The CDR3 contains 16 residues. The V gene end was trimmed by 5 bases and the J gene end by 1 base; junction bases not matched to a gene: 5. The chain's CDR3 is CASSIVQGSYNSPLHL. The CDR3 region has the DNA TGTGCCAGCAGTATAGTACAGGGGTCCTATAATTCACCCCTCCACCTT.

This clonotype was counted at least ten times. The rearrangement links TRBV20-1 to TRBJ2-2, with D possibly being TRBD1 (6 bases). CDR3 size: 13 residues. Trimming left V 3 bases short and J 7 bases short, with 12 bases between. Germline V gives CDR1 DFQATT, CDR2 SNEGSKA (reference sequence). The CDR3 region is CSASAGQHGELFF. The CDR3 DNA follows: TGCAGTGCTAGTGCCGGACAGCACGGGGAGCTGTTTTTT.